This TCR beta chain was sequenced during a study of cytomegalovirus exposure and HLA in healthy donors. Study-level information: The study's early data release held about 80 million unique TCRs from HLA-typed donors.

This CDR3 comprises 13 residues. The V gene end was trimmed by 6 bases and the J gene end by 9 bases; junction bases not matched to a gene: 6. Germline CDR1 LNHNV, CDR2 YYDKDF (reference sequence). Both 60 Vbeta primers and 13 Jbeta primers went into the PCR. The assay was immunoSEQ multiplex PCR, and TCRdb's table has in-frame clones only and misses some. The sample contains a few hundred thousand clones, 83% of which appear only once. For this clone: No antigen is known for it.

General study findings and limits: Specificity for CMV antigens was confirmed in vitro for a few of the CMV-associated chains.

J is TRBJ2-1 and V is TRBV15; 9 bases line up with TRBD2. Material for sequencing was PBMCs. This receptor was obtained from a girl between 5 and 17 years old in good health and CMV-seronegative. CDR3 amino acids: CATRLAGDPEQFF. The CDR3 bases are TGTGCCACCAGATTAGCGGGAGACCCTGAGCAGTTCTTC.